A selection of T cell receptor beta chains follows, all from one sample in a study of blood T cell repertoires in COVID-19. Some clones are missing from TCRdb's copy, which holds only in-frame ones; the method was immunoSEQ multiplex PCR. The sample records hundreds of thousands of clones, about 90% being singletons. The sample was PBMCs or T cells enriched from blood (not recorded which). These receptors were obtained from a woman aged 50 to 60 in a cohort exposed to, infected with or recovered from COVID-19 (not recorded which). CDR3s include the opening cysteine and the closing phenylalanine or tryptophan. Each record gives: CDR3 protein, CDR3 DNA, V gene, J gene, clone size, D gene. A D gene is named only where the DNA matches it firmly. Size is stated for part of the rows, as once, few or many counts, or as a class when the clone is expanded.

CDR3aa: CASSAFGPGYEQYF; CDR3nt: TGTGCCAGCAGTGCGTTCGGCCCAGGATACGAGCAGTACTTC; v_gene: TRBV6-2/TRBV6-3; j_gene: TRBJ2-7; abundance: few; d_gene: .
CDR3aa: CASSSHTAGPPTGLYGYTF; CDR3nt: TGTGCCAGCAGCTCTCATACGGCGGGACCTCCTACGGGGCTCTATGGCTACACCTTC; v_gene: TRBV7-9; j_gene: TRBJ1-2; abundance: .; d_gene: .
CDR3aa: CAINPTLGENYGYTF; CDR3nt: TGTGCCATCAACCCCACACTGGGCGAGAACTATGGCTACACCTTC; v_gene: TRBV10-3; j_gene: TRBJ1-2; abundance: .; d_gene: .
CDR3aa: CASSPKSSGSYNEQFF; CDR3nt: TGTGCCAGCAGCCCGAAATCTAGCGGCTCCTACAATGAGCAGTTCTTC; v_gene: TRBV4-2; j_gene: TRBJ2-1; abundance: once; d_gene: TRBD2
CDR3aa: CASSHYGGFSNQPQHF; CDR3nt: TGCGCCAGCAGCCACTACGGAGGGTTTAGCAATCAGCCCCAGCATTTT; v_gene: TRBV4-1; j_gene: TRBJ1-5; abundance: few; d_gene: .
CDR3aa: CASSALGQGNEQYF; CDR3nt: TGTGCCAGCAGCGCCTTAGGACAGGGTAACGAGCAGTACTTC; v_gene: TRBV21-1; j_gene: TRBJ2-7; abundance: once; d_gene: .
CDR3aa: CASSQGTGGHQPQHF; CDR3nt: TGTGCCAGCAGCCAAGGGACAGGGGGTCATCAGCCCCAGCATTTT; v_gene: TRBV3-1/TRBV3-2; j_gene: TRBJ1-5; abundance: .; d_gene: TRBD1
CDR3aa: CASSVDPAGGRTPTGELFF; CDR3nt: TGTGCCAGCAGCGTAGACCCAGCGGGGGGGCGGACTCCCACCGGGGAGCTGTTTTTT; v_gene: TRBV9; j_gene: TRBJ2-2; abundance: .; d_gene: TRBD2
CDR3aa: CASTWGGRFGELFF; CDR3nt: TGTGCCAGCACCTGGGGGGGGCGCTTCGGGGAGCTGTTTTTT; v_gene: TRBV5-6; j_gene: TRBJ2-2; abundance: .; d_gene: .
CDR3aa: CASSRQGSTDTQYF; CDR3nt: TGCGCCAGCAGCCGGCAGGGGAGCACAGATACGCAGTATTTT; v_gene: TRBV5-1; j_gene: TRBJ2-3; abundance: .; d_gene: .
CDR3aa: CASSLASGGAYNEQFF; CDR3nt: TGTGCCAGCAGCTTAGCTAGCGGGGGGGCCTACAATGAGCAGTTCTTC; v_gene: TRBV7-9; j_gene: TRBJ2-1; abundance: .; d_gene: TRBD2
CDR3aa: CAWSWAGGGEAFF; CDR3nt: TGTGCCTGGAGTTGGGCAGGCGGGGGTGAAGCTTTCTTT; v_gene: TRBV30; j_gene: TRBJ1-1; abundance: .; d_gene: .
CDR3aa: CASSPAGGATNTGELFF; CDR3nt: TGCGCCAGCAGCCCAGCGGGGGGGGCAACGAACACCGGGGAGCTGTTTTTT; v_gene: TRBV5-1; j_gene: TRBJ2-2; abundance: .; d_gene: TRBD2
CDR3aa: CASSLSVSTRQFF; CDR3nt: TGTGCCAGCAGCTTGTCGGTAAGTACTCGGCAGTTCTTC; v_gene: TRBV11-3; j_gene: TRBJ2-1; abundance: .; d_gene: .
CDR3aa: CSASGPPNDGRQGADGYTF; CDR3nt: TGCAGTGCTAGTGGGCCACCAAACGATGGAAGACAGGGGGCGGATGGCTACACCTTC; v_gene: TRBV20-1; j_gene: TRBJ1-2; abundance: once; d_gene: TRBD1
CDR3aa: CASSRPTGNTGELFF; CDR3nt: TGCGCCAGCAGCCGACCCACAGGGAACACCGGGGAGCTGTTTTTT; v_gene: TRBV4-1; j_gene: TRBJ2-2; abundance: .; d_gene: .
CDR3aa: CASSWDRNTEAFF; CDR3nt: TGTGCCAGCAGCTGGGACAGGAACACTGAAGCTTTCTTT; v_gene: TRBV9; j_gene: TRBJ1-1; abundance: .; d_gene: TRBD1
CDR3aa: CSVPWAAGGGNEQFF; CDR3nt: TGCAGCGTTCCTTGGGCCGCGGGGGGAGGGAATGAGCAATTCTTC; v_gene: TRBV29-1; j_gene: TRBJ2-1; abundance: .; d_gene: TRBD2
CDR3aa: CASSPSIWLSYEQYF; CDR3nt: TGTGCCAGCAGTCCGAGTATCTGGTTGTCCTACGAGCAGTACTTC; v_gene: TRBV6-2/TRBV6-3; j_gene: TRBJ2-7; abundance: .; d_gene: .
CDR3aa: CASSPGQGWDGYTF; CDR3nt: TGCGCCAGCAGCCCCGGACAGGGTTGGGATGGCTACACCTTC; v_gene: TRBV5-1; j_gene: TRBJ1-2; abundance: .; d_gene: TRBD1
CDR3aa: CASSSRPGGTEAFF; CDR3nt: TGCGCCAGCAGCTCGCGGCCAGGGGGCACTGAAGCTTTCTTT; v_gene: TRBV5-1; j_gene: TRBJ1-1; abundance: few; d_gene: TRBD1
CDR3aa: CAWSVLGRQNTEAFF; CDR3nt: TGTGCCTGGAGTGTACTCGGCAGGCAGAACACTGAAGCTTTCTTT; v_gene: TRBV30; j_gene: TRBJ1-1; abundance: .; d_gene: .
CDR3aa: CASSDITGGEENTEAFF; CDR3nt: TGTGCCAGCAGCGATATCACGGGGGGCGAGGAGAACACTGAAGCTTTCTTT; v_gene: TRBV2; j_gene: TRBJ1-1; abundance: .; d_gene: .
CDR3aa: CASALDGENSPLHF; CDR3nt: TGCGCCAGCGCCCTCGACGGGGAAAATTCACCCCTCCACTTT; v_gene: TRBV5-1; j_gene: TRBJ1-6; abundance: .; d_gene: .
CDR3aa: CASSQEGDQPQHF; CDR3nt: TGTGCCAGCAGCCAAGAGGGAGATCAGCCCCAGCATTTT; v_gene: TRBV3-1/TRBV3-2; j_gene: TRBJ1-5; abundance: .; d_gene: .
CDR3aa: CASSPSPTNYGYTF; CDR3nt: TGTGCCAGCAGCCCGTCGCCTACTAACTATGGCTACACCTTC; v_gene: TRBV5-5; j_gene: TRBJ1-2; abundance: .; d_gene: .
CDR3aa: CASSSDRREGYTF; CDR3nt: TGTGCCAGCAGCTCCGACAGGAGAGAGGGCTACACCTTC; v_gene: TRBV7-3; j_gene: TRBJ1-2; abundance: .; d_gene: .
CDR3aa: CARSQGQGNSYEQYF; CDR3nt: TGTGCCAGAAGCCAGGGACAGGGTAACTCCTACGAGCAGTACTTC; v_gene: TRBV5-3; j_gene: TRBJ2-7; abundance: .; d_gene: TRBD1
CDR3aa: CASSPGQASYEQYF; CDR3nt: TGTGCCAGCAGCCCGGGACAGGCCTCCTACGAGCAGTACTTC; v_gene: TRBV7-2; j_gene: TRBJ2-7; abundance: .; d_gene: TRBD1
CDR3aa: CASSIDLTSGGPTYNEQFF; CDR3nt: TGTGCCAGTAGTATAGACTTGACTAGCGGGGGACCCACCTACAATGAGCAGTTCTTC; v_gene: TRBV19; j_gene: TRBJ2-1; abundance: .; d_gene: TRBD2
CDR3aa: CASAGDSQGYTF; CDR3nt: TGTGCCAGCGCAGGGGATTCTCAAGGCTACACCTTC; v_gene: TRBV4-2; j_gene: TRBJ1-2; abundance: .; d_gene: .
CDR3aa: CASSGSAGNTEAFF; CDR3nt: TGTGCCAGCTCAGGCTCGGCAGGGAACACTGAAGCTTTCTTT; v_gene: TRBV18; j_gene: TRBJ1-1; abundance: .; d_gene: .
CDR3aa: CASSLAWGQAYEQYF; CDR3nt: TGCGCCAGCAGCTTGGCCTGGGGACAGGCCTACGAGCAGTACTTC; v_gene: TRBV5-1; j_gene: TRBJ2-7; abundance: .; d_gene: TRBD1
CDR3aa: CSANPNYGYTF; CDR3nt: TGCAGTGCTAATCCGAACTATGGCTACACCTTC; v_gene: TRBV20-1; j_gene: TRBJ1-2; abundance: .; d_gene: .
CDR3aa: CAISGGAGETQYF; CDR3nt: TGTGCCATAAGCGGGGGGGCAGGGGAGACCCAGTACTTC; v_gene: TRBV10-3; j_gene: TRBJ2-5; abundance: .; d_gene: TRBD2
CDR3aa: CASSVLPGRTEAFF; CDR3nt: TGTGCCAGCAGCGTGCTTCCAGGGAGGACTGAAGCTTTCTTT; v_gene: TRBV6-2/TRBV6-3; j_gene: TRBJ1-1; abundance: .; d_gene: .
CDR3aa: CASRLAVNTGELFF; CDR3nt: TGTGCCAGCCGACTAGCGGTGAACACCGGGGAGCTGTTTTTT; v_gene: TRBV6-5; j_gene: TRBJ2-2; abundance: .; d_gene: TRBD2
CDR3aa: CASSYWAGGRPDEQFF; CDR3nt: TGTGCCAGCAGTTACTGGGCGGGGGGCCGCCCCGATGAGCAGTTCTTC; v_gene: TRBV6-2/TRBV6-3; j_gene: TRBJ2-1; abundance: .; d_gene: TRBD2
CDR3aa: CASPPGTGSYQSSYEQYF; CDR3nt: TGTGCCAGTCCTCCCGGGACAGGGAGCTACCAAAGCTCCTACGAGCAGTACTTC; v_gene: TRBV28; j_gene: TRBJ2-7; abundance: .; d_gene: TRBD1
CDR3aa: CATSRVPIVQGASGANVLTF; CDR3nt: TGTGCCACCAGCAGAGTTCCTATCGTACAGGGGGCCTCTGGGGCCAACGTCCTGACTTTC; v_gene: TRBV15; j_gene: TRBJ2-6; abundance: .; d_gene: TRBD1
CDR3aa: CASRAGGRTGELFF; CDR3nt: TGTGCCAGCAGGGCGGGGGGGCGTACCGGGGAGCTGTTTTTT; v_gene: TRBV4-2; j_gene: TRBJ2-2; abundance: .; d_gene: TRBD2
CDR3aa: CASSPYRVTEAFF; CDR3nt: TGCGCCAGCAGCCCTTACAGGGTGACTGAAGCTTTCTTT; v_gene: TRBV5-1; j_gene: TRBJ1-1; abundance: .; d_gene: .
CDR3aa: CASSFYNGATNEKLFF; CDR3nt: TGTGCCAGCAGCTTTTACAACGGAGCAACTAATGAAAAACTGTTTTTT; v_gene: TRBV5-5; j_gene: TRBJ1-4; abundance: .; d_gene: .
CDR3aa: CASSDSGNSPLHF; CDR3nt: TGTGCCAGCAGTGACAGTGGTAATTCACCCCTCCACTTT; v_gene: TRBV2; j_gene: TRBJ1-6; abundance: .; d_gene: .
CDR3aa: CASMSPTVVYGYTF; CDR3nt: TGTGCCAGCATGAGCCCGACAGTGGTCTATGGCTACACCTTC; v_gene: TRBV28; j_gene: TRBJ1-2; abundance: .; d_gene: .
CDR3aa: CASGLVFGQFSTDTQYF; CDR3nt: TGTGCTAGTGGTTTGGTATTTGGACAGTTTTCCACAGATACGCAGTATTTT; v_gene: TRBV12-5; j_gene: TRBJ2-3; abundance: once; d_gene: .
CDR3aa: CASSLDVAGAYEQYF; CDR3nt: TGTGCCAGCAGCTTAGATGTGGCCGGAGCCTACGAGCAGTACTTC; v_gene: TRBV11-2; j_gene: TRBJ2-7; abundance: .; d_gene: .
CDR3aa: CASSRAGTSDNEQFF; CDR3nt: TGTGCCAGCAGCCGTGCCGGGACTAGCGATAATGAGCAGTTCTTC; v_gene: TRBV4-2; j_gene: TRBJ2-1; abundance: .; d_gene: TRBD2